This TCR beta chain derives from a study of blood T cell repertoires in COVID-19 (dated by TCRdb to 2020 to 2021). Describing the broader study: The collaborator samples originated in the United States, Italy and Spain and spanned the acute and convalescent phases of COVID-19. The prospective study material was composed of cDNA or gDNA derived from T cells, B-cell-depleted T cells, or PBMCs. Nearly every sample came with metadata listing a de-identified subject ID, COVID-19 status, age in years and sex. Where available, HLA class I and class II types were taken from metadata supplied by the sample provider and were not determined by assay-based typing. The repertoires were released in a freely available public database meant as a resource for research on the immune response to SARS-CoV-2. Subjects who had been exposed to COVID-19, were actively infected with it, or had recovered from it provided the deeply sampled blood TCRbeta repertoires that made up the dataset. Samples were obtained from the ongoing ImmuneRACE study (first 160 participants) and from some 1,200 subjects provided by 6 global collaborators.

Per the germline V gene, LGHNT is the CDR1 and FRNRAP is the CDR2. The V end loses 1 base and the J end loses 7 bases, and a stretch of 8 bases separates them. Taken from cysteine to phenylalanine, the CDR3 has 12 residues. The sequence is cut down to CDR3 DNA, 36 bases in frame from base 1. The immunoSEQ Assay, a bias-controlled multiplex PCR, was used to amplify TCRbeta CDR3 regions from genomic DNA. As for the authors' bioinformatics: Nucleated cell counts per sample were estimated from amplification of reference gene primers within the assay. Sequence reads were collapsed and filtered to measure the absolute abundance of every unique TCRbeta CDR3 rearrangement. For each sample, productive Simpson clonality was calculated as the square root of Simpson's diversity index over productive rearrangements. Entries here come from immuneACCESS through TCRdb and include only in-frame sequences with V and J called. Some clones fail to appear in such tables; in the studies checked, an unresolved V gene covers under half of the shortfall, and the cause of the remainder is unknown. D and trimming were read from the DNA, whereas the V and J calls and clone size are those reported in that table. The sample contains 270,000 or so clones, 85% to 95% of them found a single time. Approximately 2.9% of the sample is in the top ten clones.

Overall study results and their limits: The quantity of clinical and demographic metadata differed by source and by participant and was supplied without curation.

About this clone itself: What antigen it recognizes has not been identified. No much larger clone exists at a distance of one base, and base qualities are not known.

In the prospective study, participants were 18 to 89 years old, resided in about two dozen geographic areas of the United States, and were enrolled through a virtual design. In the prospective study, cohorts were assigned on the basis of participant-reported clinical history obtained from a screening survey and a study questionnaire. Exposed participants had been in contact, within 2 weeks of entering the study, with a person who had a PCR-confirmed or clinician-diagnosed case of COVID-19. In the prospective study, mobile phlebotomists collected whole blood, serum and a nasopharyngeal or oropharyngeal swab from each participant. Over a roughly 2-month period, participants in the prospective study had the option of providing additional blood draws and questionnaires. Blood samples from the prospective study were shipped frozen or at room temperature prior to DNA extraction.

The TCR was taken from a man aged 35-49 years who had been exposed to COVID-19. Recombination joined TRBV12-5 with TRBJ2-7, and the D gene may be TRBD2, 6 bases matching. Sequencing was performed on PBMCs or T cells enriched from blood (not recorded which). Read as DNA, the sequence is TGTGCTAGTGGTTTGGGGGGGAGGGAGCAGTACTTC. It is translated as CASGLGGREQYF.